These T cell receptor beta chains were read from a single sample in a study of shared clonotypes between healthy human individuals. Method: immunoSEQ multiplex PCR; TCRdb's copy keeps in-frame clones and lacks some. The sample yields around 1.9 million clones, about 93% seen once. Source material: naive CD8+ T cells from PBMCs. The receptors here all came from a man aged 18 to 30 in good health. Some clones in this sample may be carry-over from other donors' samples. Both conserved end residues are part of each CDR3. The D gene is left open where the match is weak. Only some rows state a clone size, as once, few, many or a class for expanded clones.

d_gene	abundance	v_gene	j_gene	CDR3aa	CDR3nt
-	-	TRBV5-1	TRBJ2-5	CASSLGTTNRETQYF	TGCGCCAGCAGCCTTGGTACGACAAACCGGGAGACCCAGTACTTC
-	-	TRBV19	TRBJ2-7	CASSMDAGEGEQYF	TGTGCCAGTAGCATGGATGCGGGTGAAGGGGAGCAGTACTTC
TRBD2	-	TRBV29-1	TRBJ2-1	CSVEDTLAGGNEQFF	TGCAGCGTTGAAGATACGCTAGCGGGAGGTAATGAGCAGTTCTTC
TRBD1	-	TRBV27	TRBJ2-7	CASSYGQGAGEQYF	TGTGCCAGCAGTTACGGACAGGGGGCTGGGGAGCAGTACTTC
-	-	TRBV5-4	TRBJ2-7	CASSRLLGEQYF	TGTGCCAGCAGCCGCCTATTAGGAGAGCAGTACTTC
-	-	TRBV5-4	TRBJ2-3	CASSPPRGTSTDTQYF	TGTGCCAGCAGCCCGCCCCGCGGGACCTCCACAGATACGCAGTATTTT
TRBD1	-	TRBV5-1	TRBJ1-1	CASSLGQGGVENTEAFF	TGCGCCAGCAGCCTGGGACAGGGGGGCGTCGAGAACACTGAAGCTTTCTTT
TRBD1	once	TRBV28	TRBJ2-1	CASSLWTGGGNEQFF	TGTGCCAGCAGTTTATGGACAGGGGGGGGCAATGAGCAGTTCTTC
-	-	TRBV27	TRBJ1-2	CASSARGPSPAGYTF	TGTGCCAGCAGTGCCCGGGGCCCGTCCCCTGCTGGCTACACCTTC
-	-	TRBV5-8	TRBJ1-1	CASSWGGAPPDTEAFF	TGTGCCAGCAGCTGGGGGGGTGCCCCCCCGGACACTGAAGCTTTCTTT
TRBD2	once	TRBV10-2	TRBJ2-1	CASSDSLAGGYNEQFF	TGCGCCAGCAGTGATTCTTTAGCGGGAGGTTACAATGAGCAGTTCTTC
TRBD1	-	TRBV13	TRBJ2-7	CASSATDRANPYEQYF	TGTGCCAGCAGCGCTACGGACAGGGCAAATCCCTACGAGCAGTACTTC
-	-	TRBV28	TRBJ2-5	CASSLFVADFQETQYF	TGTGCCAGCAGTTTATTTGTGGCTGACTTCCAAGAGACCCAGTACTTC
TRBD2	-	TRBV27	TRBJ2-3	CASSFGSLAGDTDTQYF	TGTGCCAGCAGTTTTGGAAGTCTAGCGGGAGACACAGATACGCAGTATTTT
-	-	TRBV23-1	TRBJ2-2	CASSLHEGSRTGELFF	TGCGCCAGCAGTTTACACGAGGGATCGAGGACCGGGGAGCTGTTTTTT
TRBD2	-	TRBV15	TRBJ2-5	CATSSAPGLATGETQYF	TGTGCCACCAGCAGCGCACCCGGACTAGCGACCGGTGAGACCCAGTACTTC
-	-	TRBV12-2	TRBJ2-5	CASRCQETQYF	TGTGCAAGTCGTTGCCAAGAGACCCAGTACTTC
TRBD2	-	TRBV6-6	TRBJ2-5	CASNLLAGGPVGTQYF	TGTGCCAGCAACCTACTAGCGGGAGGGCCGGTGGGGACCCAGTACTTC
TRBD2	-	TRBV19	TRBJ2-5	CATKPREEETQYF	TGTGCCACCAAGCCCCGGGAGGAAGAGACCCAGTACTTC
TRBD1	-	TRBV27	TRBJ1-1	CASSLRTGEGTEAFF	TGTGCCAGCAGTTTACGGACAGGGGAGGGCACTGAAGCTTTCTTT